These T cell receptor beta chains were read from a single sample in a study of cytotoxic CD8 clonotypes in ibrutinib-treated CLL. TCRdb's copy holds only in-frame clones and misses some; the assay was immunoSEQ multiplex PCR. The sample consists of fewer than 40,000 clones, 68% of them appearing once. Sample: PBMCs, taken at disease progression, from a patient treated with ibrutinib. These receptors were obtained from a human donor with chronic lymphocytic leukemia. CDR3s include the opening cysteine and the closing phenylalanine or tryptophan. The order of the fields is J gene, V gene, CDR3 protein.

TRBJ2-3	TRBV11-2	CASSINIGPSTDTQYF
TRBJ2-7	TRBV2	CASKREASYEQYF
TRBJ1-5	TRBV19	CASTLRGGDRNQPQHF
TRBJ2-1	TRBV6-5	CAAGKTEGYNEQFF
TRBJ1-1	TRBV4-2	CASSQGGETEAFF
TRBJ1-1	TRBV15	CATSIGVRETEAFF
TRBJ2-5	TRBV11-2	CASSSPLGGFGETQYF
TRBJ1-5	TRBV30	CAWSVQNGRNQPQHF
TRBJ2-1	TRBV29-1	CSVGSGKVYNEQFF
TRBJ2-7	TRBV15	CATSSRTSGSPEQYF
TRBJ2-7	TRBV30	CAWSGTSGSLRYF
TRBJ2-7	TRBV6-5	CASSYLGTSHEQYF
TRBJ2-5	TRBV5-1	CASRPDPGHPKAYQETQYF
TRBJ2-3	TRBV7-2	CASSLVAAGTDTQYF
TRBJ2-5	TRBV6-6	CASSPGRPQETQYF
TRBJ2-3	TRBV7-9	CASSGVAGFTDTQYF